Listed below are T cell receptor beta chains from one sample, sequenced in a study of cytomegalovirus exposure and HLA in healthy donors. Produced via immunoSEQ multiplex PCR; TCRdb's table is partial and in-frame only. In the table there are tens of thousands of clones, roughly 60% of which are singletons. The sequenced sample consisted of PBMCs. These receptors originate from a boy aged 5 to 17 in good health and CMV-seropositive. The CDR3 runs from the conserved cysteine through the conserved F or W. The order of the fields is V gene, clone size, D gene, J gene, CDR3 protein, CDR3 DNA. The D gene is left open where the match is weak. Clone size is shown for a subset of rows, as once, few, many or a class of expanded clone.

TRBV7-2,.,TRBD1,TRBJ1-4,CASGKFDRALNEKLFF,TGTGCCAGCGGGAAATTTGACAGGGCCTTAAATGAAAAACTGTTTTTT
TRBV5-1,.,TRBD1,TRBJ1-5,CASSSGTGPSNQPQHF,TGCGCCAGCAGCTCGGGGACAGGGCCTAGCAATCAGCCCCAGCATTTT
TRBV18,.,.,TRBJ1-2,CASSPGRQTYGYTF,TGTGCCAGCTCACCAGGCCGACAGACCTATGGCTACACCTTC
TRBV5-1,.,TRBD1,TRBJ1-1,CASTGGQGSTEAFF,TGCGCCAGCACTGGTGGACAGGGGAGCACTGAAGCTTTCTTT
TRBV5-1,.,TRBD2,TRBJ2-7,CASSMGGEEQYF,TGCGCCAGCAGCATGGGGGGGGAGGAGCAGTACTTC
TRBV29-1,.,TRBD1,TRBJ2-7,CSVIKDRATDEQYF,TGCAGCGTAATCAAAGACAGGGCGACGGACGAGCAGTACTTC
TRBV25-1,few,.,TRBJ1-5,CASSDPGVNQPQHF,TGTGCCAGCAGTGACCCAGGGGTCAATCAGCCCCAGCATTTT
TRBV27,once,TRBD1,TRBJ2-2,CASSSGQFNTGELFF,TGTGCCAGCAGTTCGGGACAGTTTAATACCGGGGAGCTGTTTTTT
TRBV28,.,TRBD1,TRBJ1-5,CASRVGQGYQPQNF,TGTGCCAGCAGAGTCGGACAGGGCTATCAGCCCCAGAATTTT
TRBV4-3,.,.,TRBJ1-5,CASSPVGGGQPQHF,TGCGCCAGCAGCCCGGTGGGGGGAGGTCAGCCCCAGCATTTT
TRBV19,.,.,TRBJ1-2,CASSIGQLDGYTF,TGTGCCAGTAGTATAGGGCAGTTGGATGGCTACACCTTC
TRBV6-5,once,.,TRBJ1-2,CASSYLSGGHGYTF,TGTGCCAGCAGTTACTTGTCTGGGGGCCATGGCTACACCTTC
TRBV18,.,TRBD2,TRBJ2-1,CASSPGTTQFF,TGTGCCAGCTCACCCGGGACTACACAGTTCTTC
TRBV20-1,few,.,TRBJ2-7,CSASIDAEQYF,TGCAGTGCTAGTATAGATGCTGAGCAGTACTTC
TRBV6-6,.,.,TRBJ1-5,CASSYLSNQPQHF,TGTGCCAGCAGTTACTTAAGCAATCAGCCCCAGCATTTT
TRBV4-1,.,TRBD2,TRBJ2-1,CASSPHASGLMNEQFF,TGCGCCAGCAGCCCCCACGCTAGCGGGCTTATGAATGAGCAGTTCTTC
TRBV5-1,few,TRBD2,TRBJ2-3,CASSLGRGGEGDTQYF,TGCGCCAGCAGCTTGGGTCGCGGGGGGGAAGGAGATACGCAGTATTTT
TRBV4-2,.,.,TRBJ1-1,CASSQDEGEAFF,TGTGCCAGCAGCCAAGATGAGGGAGAAGCTTTCTTT
TRBV5-1,.,.,TRBJ2-7,CASSTDRSSEQYF,TGCGCCAGCAGCACCGACAGGTCCAGCGAGCAGTACTTC
TRBV12-5,.,TRBD1,TRBJ1-1,CASGLVTGDEGRTTEAFF,TGTGCTAGTGGTTTGGTAACAGGGGACGAAGGGCGGACCACTGAAGCTTTCTTT
TRBV6-5,.,TRBD1,TRBJ1-2,CASSHRDRDYGYTF,TGTGCCAGCAGCCACCGGGACAGGGACTATGGCTACACCTTC
TRBV7-2,.,.,TRBJ2-1,CASSLEGSPGNEQFF,TGTGCCAGCAGCTTAGAGGGGTCCCCGGGCAATGAGCAGTTCTTC
TRBV12-5,.,TRBD1,TRBJ2-6,CASGTTRQGLISGANVLTF,TGTGCTAGTGGGACTACAAGACAGGGGCTTATCTCTGGGGCCAACGTCCTGACTTTC
TRBV5-6,.,.,TRBJ1-1,CASSLKGDTEAFF,TGTGCCAGCAGCTTGAAAGGGGACACTGAAGCTTTCTTT
TRBV30,.,TRBD2,TRBJ2-7,CAWSPAGGLSYEQYF,TGTGCCTGGAGTCCGGCGGGGGGCCTTTCCTACGAGCAGTACTTC
TRBV30,.,.,TRBJ1-5,CAWSVRGQPQNF,TGTGCCTGGAGTGTACGGGGTCAGCCCCAGAATTTT
TRBV6-5,.,TRBD1,TRBJ1-1,CASSYSRTGGGTEAFF,TGTGCCAGCAGTTACTCCCGGACAGGGGGCGGCACTGAAGCTTTCTTT
TRBV30,.,TRBD2,TRBJ2-3,CAWKGGRGASTDTQYF,TGTGCCTGGAAAGGCGGGCGGGGGGCGAGCACAGATACGCAGTATTTT
TRBV6-1,.,TRBD2,TRBJ2-3,CASSSQRGAGATQYF,TGTGCCAGCAGTTCCCAGCGGGGGGCCGGGGCCACGCAGTATTTT
TRBV11-2,few,TRBD1,TRBJ2-2,CASSTRGQGRELFF,TGTGCCAGCAGCACCAGAGGACAGGGCCGGGAGCTGTTTTTT
TRBV6-1,.,.,TRBJ1-2,CASSAIQGVGYTF,TGTGCCAGCAGTGCAATACAGGGAGTTGGCTACACCTTC
TRBV2,.,TRBD1,TRBJ2-7,CASRSTGAEQYF,TGTGCCAGCAGGAGTACAGGGGCCGAGCAGTACTTC
TRBV10-3,once,TRBD2,TRBJ2-3,CAITRTIGGSTDTQYF,TGTGCCATCACCAGAACCATCGGGGGGAGCACAGATACGCAGTATTTT
TRBV29-1,.,.,TRBJ2-2,CSVSFSNTGELFF,TGCAGCGTTTCATTCAGTAACACCGGGGAGCTGTTTTTT
TRBV18,once,TRBD2,TRBJ2-2,CASSPPGRENTGELFF,TGTGCCAGCTCACCTCCCGGGAGGGAGAACACCGGGGAGCTGTTTTTT
TRBV29-1,.,.,TRBJ1-1,CSVDRGGVAFF,TGCAGCGTTGACCGCGGTGGTGTAGCTTTCTTT
TRBV10-1,.,TRBD2,TRBJ2-7,CASSGSPSGSLHEQYF,TGCGCCAGCAGTGGAAGTCCTAGCGGGAGTCTCCACGAGCAGTACTTC
TRBV5-8,once,TRBD2,TRBJ2-1,CASRKTSGGINEQFF,TGTGCCAGCAGAAAAACTAGCGGGGGTATCAATGAGCAGTTCTTC
TRBV28,few,.,TRBJ1-3,CASSLSAGNTIYF,TGTGCCAGCAGTTTATCGGCTGGAAACACCATATATTTT
TRBV4-3,.,TRBD1,TRBJ2-7,CASSRKETGRIYEQYF,TGCGCCAGCAGCCGAAAGGAGACAGGGAGAATCTACGAGCAGTACTTC
TRBV27,.,.,TRBJ1-2,CASRDLRYTF,TGTGCCAGCAGGGATTTGCGGTACACCTTC
TRBV19,.,.,TRBJ2-3,CASTPRRGGADTQYF,TGTGCCAGTACCCCACGGAGGGGCGGTGCAGATACGCAGTATTTT
TRBV29-1,.,.,TRBJ1-2,CSVGQNYGYTF,TGCAGCGTTGGTCAGAACTATGGCTACACCTTC
TRBV9,.,TRBD2,TRBJ2-1,CASSDHLSGSFGDEQFF,TGTGCCAGCAGCGATCACCTTAGCGGGAGCTTTGGGGATGAGCAGTTCTTC
TRBV6-1,.,.,TRBJ2-2,CASSEGDITGELFF,TGTGCCAGCAGTGAAGGAGACATCACCGGGGAGCTGTTTTTT
TRBV6-6,.,.,TRBJ2-7,CASGEVLYEQYF,TGTGCCAGCGGAGAGGTCCTCTACGAGCAGTACTTC
TRBV12-5,.,.,TRBJ2-1,CASGLGTIRARQFF,TGTGCTAGTGGTTTGGGGACAATTAGGGCTAGGCAGTTCTTC
TRBV5-1,.,TRBD2,TRBJ2-7,CASSLQGLAVSSYEQYF,TGCGCCAGCAGCTTACAAGGACTAGCGGTTAGCTCCTACGAGCAGTACTTC
TRBV7-8,.,.,TRBJ2-7,CASSLVTSRTYEQYF,TGTGCCAGCAGCTTAGTTACTAGTCGTACTTACGAGCAGTACTTC
TRBV7-9,.,.,TRBJ2-3,CASRGQADTQYF,TGTGCCAGCAGGGGGCAGGCAGATACGCAGTATTTT
TRBV9,.,TRBD2,TRBJ2-1,CASSRGSNEQFF,TGTGCCAGCTCGCGCGGGAGCAATGAGCAGTTCTTC